This T cell receptor beta chain was profiled in a study of blood T cell repertoires in COVID-19 (TCRdb year 2020). In the study overall: Samples from collaborators originated in the United States, Italy and Spain and spanned both the acute and convalescent phases of COVID-19. The prospective study material was composed of cDNA or gDNA derived from T cells, B-cell-depleted T cells, or PBMCs. Subjects who had been exposed to COVID-19, were actively infected with it, or had recovered from it provided the deeply sampled blood TCRbeta repertoires that made up the dataset. The repertoires were released in a freely available public database meant as a resource for research on the immune response to SARS-CoV-2. Samples were obtained from the ongoing ImmuneRACE study (first 160 participants) and from roughly 1,300 subjects provided by 6 global collaborators. The sample metadata nearly always contained a de-identified subject ID, COVID-19 status, age in years and sex. Where available, HLA class I and class II types were taken from metadata supplied by the sample provider and were not determined by assay-based typing.

The CDR3 holds 14 amino acids from the cysteine to the phenylalanine. The sequence is cut down to CDR3 DNA, 42 bases in frame from base 1. V is pared back by 6 bases and J by 8 bases, with 18 bases lying between the germline termini. CDR1 and CDR2 (SGHRS, YFSETQ) derive from the germline V gene. The immunoSEQ Assay, a bias-controlled multiplex PCR, was used to amplify TCRbeta CDR3 regions from genomic DNA. The original methods were these. Within the assay, amplification of reference gene primers was used to estimate how many nucleated cells each sample contained. Sequence reads were collapsed and filtered to measure the absolute abundance of every unique TCRbeta CDR3 rearrangement. For each sample, productive Simpson clonality was calculated by taking the square root of Simpson's diversity index across productive rearrangements. TCRdb re-hosts the immuneACCESS table, in-frame sequences only. Its copies lack some clones; in the studies checked, an unresolved V gene accounts for under half of them, and the cause for the rest is not known. V and J calls and clone size follow that table, whereas D and trimming were derived from the DNA. The sample yields approximately 60,000 clones; about 85% were counted once. The top ten constitute 3% to 4.5% of the sample.

Note on this clone: No antigen is known for it. No much larger clone is present one base from it, and per-base qualities are unavailable.

Each collaborating institution followed its own protocols to collect whole blood in K2EDTA tubes. Collaborator samples were shipped for TCRbeta analysis as frozen whole blood, isolated PBMCs, or DNA extracted from either sample type. Study-level results and caveats: The amount of clinical and demographic metadata varied by source and participant and was provided uncurated.

The chain joins TRBV5-1 to TRBJ2-1; the D gene is perhaps TRBD2, from 6 matching bases. This TCR came from a woman older than 75 with acute or convalescent COVID-19. Sequenced input: peripheral blood. The sequence in DNA is TGCGCCAGCAAGCGCAGCGGGTTTGAGGATGAGCAGTTCTTC. The resulting protein is CASKRSGFEDEQFF.